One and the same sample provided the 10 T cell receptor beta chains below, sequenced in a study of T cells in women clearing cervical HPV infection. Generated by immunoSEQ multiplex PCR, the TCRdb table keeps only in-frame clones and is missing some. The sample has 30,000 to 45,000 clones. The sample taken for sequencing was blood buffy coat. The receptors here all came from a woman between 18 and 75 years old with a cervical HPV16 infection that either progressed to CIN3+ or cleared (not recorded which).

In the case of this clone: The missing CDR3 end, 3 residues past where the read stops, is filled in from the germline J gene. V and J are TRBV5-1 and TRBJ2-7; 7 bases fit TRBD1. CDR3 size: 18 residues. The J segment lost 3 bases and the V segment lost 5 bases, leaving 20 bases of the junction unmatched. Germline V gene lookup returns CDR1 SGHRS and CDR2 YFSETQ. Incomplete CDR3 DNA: TGCGCCAGCAGTGAAGCCGGGACAGTCACTCCTGGCGGCTACGAG. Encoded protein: CASSEAGTVTPGGYE. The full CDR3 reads CASSEAGTVTPGGYEQYF. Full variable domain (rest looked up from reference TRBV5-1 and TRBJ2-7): KAGVTQTPRYLIKTRGQQVTLSCSPISGHRSVSWYQQTPGQGLQFLFEYFSETQRNKGNFPGRFSGRQFSNSRSEMNVSTLELGDSALYLCASSEAGTVTPGGYEQYFGPGTRLTVT.

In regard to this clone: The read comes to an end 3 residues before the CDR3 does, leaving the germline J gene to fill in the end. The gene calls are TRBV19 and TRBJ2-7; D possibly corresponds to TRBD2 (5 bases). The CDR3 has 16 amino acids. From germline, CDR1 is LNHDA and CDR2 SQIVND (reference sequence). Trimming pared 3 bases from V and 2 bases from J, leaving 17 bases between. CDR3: CASSIYPSLLTYEQYF. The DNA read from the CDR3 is TGTGCCAGTAGTATCTACCCTAGCCTACTTACCTACGAG.

Partial CDR3 DNA: TGTGCCAGCAGTGACGGGGGCGGAAAGACC. Translated, it gives CASSDGGGKT. The entire CDR3 protein is CASSDGGGKTQYF. The chain links TRBV6-4 to TRBJ2-5; TRBD1 might be the D (6 bases). The read terminates 3 residues before the CDR3 end, so the remaining end is supplied by the germline J gene. The V and J ends lost 2 bases and 6 bases respectively, with 10 bases between them. CDR3 size: 13 residues. The germline V gene has CDR1 MRHNA and CDR2 SNTAGT.

Partial CDR3 DNA: TGTGCCAGCAGCGCGAGACAGGGATACAACAATGAG. Residues: CASSARQGYNNE. The whole CDR3 protein reads CASSARQGYNNEQFF. The rearrangement joins TRBV5-5 to TRBJ2-1; 7 bases map to TRBD1. The read gets to within 3 residues of the CDR3 end, and the germline J gene fills in the rest. Germline V CDR1 and CDR2: SGHKS, YYEKEE (reference sequence). With V trimmed by 4 bases and J by 5 bases, 9 bases remained unmatched. CDR3 length: 15 amino acids.

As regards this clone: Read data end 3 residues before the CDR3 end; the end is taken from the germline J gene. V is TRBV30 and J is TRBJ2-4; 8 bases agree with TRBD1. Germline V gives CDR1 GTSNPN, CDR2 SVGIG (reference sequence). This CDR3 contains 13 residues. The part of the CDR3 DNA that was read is TGTGCCTGGAGTATCGAGGACAGGGCGATT. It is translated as CAWSIEDRAI. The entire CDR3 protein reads CAWSIEDRAIQYF.

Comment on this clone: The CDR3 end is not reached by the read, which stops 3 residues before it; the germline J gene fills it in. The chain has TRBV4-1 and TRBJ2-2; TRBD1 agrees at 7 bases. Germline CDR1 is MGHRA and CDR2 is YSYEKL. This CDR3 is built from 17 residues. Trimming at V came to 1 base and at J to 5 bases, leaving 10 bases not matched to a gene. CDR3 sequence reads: CASSQGFEETGTGELFF. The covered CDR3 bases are TGCGCCAGCAGCCAAGGATTTGAAGAGACAGGGACCGGGGAG.

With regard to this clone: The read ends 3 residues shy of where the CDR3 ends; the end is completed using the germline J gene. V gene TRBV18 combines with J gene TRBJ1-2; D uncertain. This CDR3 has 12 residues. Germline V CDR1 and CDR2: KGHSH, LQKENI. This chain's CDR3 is CASSPSTYDYTF. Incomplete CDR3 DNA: TGTGCCAGCTCACCAAGTACCTACGAC.

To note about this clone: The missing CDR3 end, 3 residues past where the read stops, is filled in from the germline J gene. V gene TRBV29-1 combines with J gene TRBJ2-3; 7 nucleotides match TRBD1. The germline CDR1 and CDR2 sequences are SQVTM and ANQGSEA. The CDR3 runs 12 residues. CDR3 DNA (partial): TGCAGCGTTCAAACAGGGGATCAGCCG. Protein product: CSVQTGDQP. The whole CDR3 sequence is CSVQTGDQPQYF.

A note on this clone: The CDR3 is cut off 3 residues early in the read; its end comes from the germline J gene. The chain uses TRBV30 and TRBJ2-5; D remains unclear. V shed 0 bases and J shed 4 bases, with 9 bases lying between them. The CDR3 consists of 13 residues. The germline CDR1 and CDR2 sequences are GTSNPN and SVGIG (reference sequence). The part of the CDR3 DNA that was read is TGTGCCTGGAGTGTAGGGCCCGGAGAGACC. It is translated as CAWSVGPGET. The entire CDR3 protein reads CAWSVGPGETQYF.

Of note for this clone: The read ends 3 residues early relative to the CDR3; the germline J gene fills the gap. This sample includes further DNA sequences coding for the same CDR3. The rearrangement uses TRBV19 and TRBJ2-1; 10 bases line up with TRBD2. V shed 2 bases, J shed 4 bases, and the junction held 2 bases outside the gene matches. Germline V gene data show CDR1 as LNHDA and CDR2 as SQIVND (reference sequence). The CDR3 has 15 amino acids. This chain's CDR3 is CASSITSGAYNEQFF. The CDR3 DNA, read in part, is TGTGCCAGTAGTATAACTAGCGGGGCTTACAATGAG. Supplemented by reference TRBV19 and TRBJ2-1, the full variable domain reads DGGITQSPKYLFRKEGQNVTLSCEQNLNHDAMYWYRQDPGQGLRLIYYSQIVNDFQKGDIAEGYSVSREKKESFPLTVTSAQKNPTAFYLCASSITSGAYNEQFFGPGTRLTVL.